This is a list of T cell receptor beta chains from one sample in a study of blood T cell repertoires in COVID-19. The protocol was immunoSEQ multiplex PCR, while the TCRdb copy is restricted to in-frame clones and leaves out a portion. The table has approximately 180,000 clones, 80% to 90% seen once. Source material: peripheral blood. All receptors come from a human donor with active or convalescent COVID-19. The donor label of this sample is uncertain. Both conserved end residues are part of each CDR3. Each record gives: CDR3 protein, J gene, V gene.

CDR3 protein: CASSERGYSTDTQYF
J gene: TRBJ2-3
V gene: TRBV9

CDR3 protein: CASSLGPGNSGNTIYF
J gene: TRBJ1-3
V gene: TRBV7-6

CDR3 protein: CASSLDFPGTGELFF
J gene: TRBJ2-2
V gene: TRBV7-9

CDR3 protein: CASSLTVQEAFF
J gene: TRBJ1-1
V gene: TRBV7-9

CDR3 protein: CASSDRVNQPQHF
J gene: TRBJ1-5
V gene: TRBV6-2/TRBV6-3

CDR3 protein: CASTITVRTEAFF
J gene: TRBJ1-1
V gene: TRBV6-5

CDR3 protein: CASSLGGLAKNIQYF
J gene: TRBJ2-4
V gene: TRBV28

CDR3 protein: CASSPSSGTVETQYF
J gene: TRBJ2-5
V gene: TRBV3-1/TRBV3-2

CDR3 protein: CASSIGGRRSPLHF
J gene: TRBJ1-6
V gene: TRBV19

CDR3 protein: CASSRRQGSYEQYF
J gene: TRBJ2-7
V gene: TRBV3-1/TRBV3-2

CDR3 protein: CASTTGGTGKGEKLFF
J gene: TRBJ1-4
V gene: TRBV28

CDR3 protein: CASSPRLETQYF
J gene: TRBJ2-5
V gene: TRBV18

CDR3 protein: CASSFGTVEAFF
J gene: TRBJ1-1
V gene: TRBV12-3/TRBV12-4

CDR3 protein: CASSFLGSWDSPYEQYF
J gene: TRBJ2-7
V gene: TRBV5-6

CDR3 protein: CASNPSGGPYEQYF
J gene: TRBJ2-7
V gene: TRBV5-1

CDR3 protein: CASSSGLAGNTDTQYF
J gene: TRBJ2-3
V gene: TRBV9

CDR3 protein: CASSYSSRNTEAFF
J gene: TRBJ1-1
V gene: TRBV6-5

CDR3 protein: CASSVGERETQYF
J gene: TRBJ2-5
V gene: TRBV9

CDR3 protein: CASSQVRVTEAFF
J gene: TRBJ1-1
V gene: TRBV4-1

CDR3 protein: CASSRRRDAGGAQYF
J gene: TRBJ2-5
V gene: TRBV3-1/TRBV3-2

CDR3 protein: CASSFVTVSNQPQHF
J gene: TRBJ1-5
V gene: TRBV5-8

CDR3 protein: CASRLAGYNEQFF
J gene: TRBJ2-1
V gene: TRBV2

CDR3 protein: CASRPTGGTSNNEQFF
J gene: TRBJ2-1
V gene: TRBV19

CDR3 protein: CASSQVSGGLTDTQYF
J gene: TRBJ2-3
V gene: TRBV28

CDR3 protein: CASSPTGQGNQPQHF
J gene: TRBJ1-5
V gene: TRBV7-9

CDR3 protein: CASSFYVLAEYEQYF
J gene: TRBJ2-7
V gene: TRBV7-9

CDR3 protein: CAISDPGTSGRRYEQYF
J gene: TRBJ2-7
V gene: TRBV10-3

CDR3 protein: CASSPTIQETQYF
J gene: TRBJ2-5
V gene: TRBV18

CDR3 protein: CASRIQGANYGYTF
J gene: TRBJ1-2
V gene: TRBV28

CDR3 protein: CASSSIPNPDNEQFF
J gene: TRBJ2-1
V gene: TRBV7-6

CDR3 protein: CASSPLAVNTGELFF
J gene: TRBJ2-2
V gene: TRBV5-4

CDR3 protein: CASSLIRGGLVVGTQYF
J gene: TRBJ2-3
V gene: TRBV5-1

CDR3 protein: CSASRGTGELFF
J gene: TRBJ2-2
V gene: TRBV20-1

CDR3 protein: CASSKGSHGAWAYGYTF
J gene: TRBJ1-2
V gene: TRBV21-1

CDR3 protein: CASSLRLLAAYEQYF
J gene: TRBJ2-7
V gene: TRBV11-2

CDR3 protein: CASRTGMSYEQYF
J gene: TRBJ2-7
V gene: TRBV7-9

CDR3 protein: CASRLGTFGTDTQYF
J gene: TRBJ2-3
V gene: TRBV6-5

CDR3 protein: CATSRTKGSSYEQYF
J gene: TRBJ2-7
V gene: TRBV15

CDR3 protein: CASSPVKTGEVLTDTQYF
J gene: TRBJ2-3
V gene: TRBV18

CDR3 protein: CASSPLSGKSGANVLTF
J gene: TRBJ2-6
V gene: TRBV28

CDR3 protein: CASSPVSQGAAGNTIYF
J gene: TRBJ1-3
V gene: TRBV18

CDR3 protein: CASRLVQGKDTQYF
J gene: TRBJ2-3
V gene: TRBV5-1

CDR3 protein: CSVLTDYGYTF
J gene: TRBJ1-2
V gene: TRBV29-1

CDR3 protein: CASSQDSGIRNSPLHF
J gene: TRBJ1-6
V gene: TRBV3-1/TRBV3-2

CDR3 protein: CASSHGTDYGYTF
J gene: TRBJ1-2
V gene: TRBV3-1/TRBV3-2

CDR3 protein: CASSFGQGDGYTF
J gene: TRBJ1-2
V gene: TRBV7-9

CDR3 protein: CASSMIRGYEQYF
J gene: TRBJ2-7
V gene: TRBV19

CDR3 protein: CASSPGLDHYGYTF
J gene: TRBJ1-2
V gene: TRBV18

CDR3 protein: CASSLAGTSYEQYF
J gene: TRBJ2-7
V gene: TRBV5-6

CDR3 protein: CASSRPGHLNTEAFF
J gene: TRBJ1-1
V gene: TRBV11-3

CDR3 protein: CASSPGYNEQFF
J gene: TRBJ2-1
V gene: TRBV21-1

CDR3 protein: CASSEGSRRLYGYTF
J gene: TRBJ1-2
V gene: TRBV25-1

CDR3 protein: CASRLAGTGVGNTIYF
J gene: TRBJ1-3
V gene: TRBV7-9

CDR3 protein: CSVVRQRGRITDTQYF
J gene: TRBJ2-3
V gene: TRBV29-1